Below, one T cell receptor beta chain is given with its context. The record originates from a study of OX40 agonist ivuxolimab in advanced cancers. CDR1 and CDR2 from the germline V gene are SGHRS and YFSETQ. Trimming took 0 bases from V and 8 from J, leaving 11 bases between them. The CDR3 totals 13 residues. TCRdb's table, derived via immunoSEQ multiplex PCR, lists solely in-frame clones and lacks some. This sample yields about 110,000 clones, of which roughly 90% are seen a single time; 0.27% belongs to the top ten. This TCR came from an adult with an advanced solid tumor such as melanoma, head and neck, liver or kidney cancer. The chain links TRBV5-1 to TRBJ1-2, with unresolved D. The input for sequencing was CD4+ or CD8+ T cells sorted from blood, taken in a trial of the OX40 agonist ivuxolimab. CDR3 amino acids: CASSLERRGGYTF. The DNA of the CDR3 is TGCGCCAGCAGCTTGGAACGCCGCGGGGGCTACACCTTC.